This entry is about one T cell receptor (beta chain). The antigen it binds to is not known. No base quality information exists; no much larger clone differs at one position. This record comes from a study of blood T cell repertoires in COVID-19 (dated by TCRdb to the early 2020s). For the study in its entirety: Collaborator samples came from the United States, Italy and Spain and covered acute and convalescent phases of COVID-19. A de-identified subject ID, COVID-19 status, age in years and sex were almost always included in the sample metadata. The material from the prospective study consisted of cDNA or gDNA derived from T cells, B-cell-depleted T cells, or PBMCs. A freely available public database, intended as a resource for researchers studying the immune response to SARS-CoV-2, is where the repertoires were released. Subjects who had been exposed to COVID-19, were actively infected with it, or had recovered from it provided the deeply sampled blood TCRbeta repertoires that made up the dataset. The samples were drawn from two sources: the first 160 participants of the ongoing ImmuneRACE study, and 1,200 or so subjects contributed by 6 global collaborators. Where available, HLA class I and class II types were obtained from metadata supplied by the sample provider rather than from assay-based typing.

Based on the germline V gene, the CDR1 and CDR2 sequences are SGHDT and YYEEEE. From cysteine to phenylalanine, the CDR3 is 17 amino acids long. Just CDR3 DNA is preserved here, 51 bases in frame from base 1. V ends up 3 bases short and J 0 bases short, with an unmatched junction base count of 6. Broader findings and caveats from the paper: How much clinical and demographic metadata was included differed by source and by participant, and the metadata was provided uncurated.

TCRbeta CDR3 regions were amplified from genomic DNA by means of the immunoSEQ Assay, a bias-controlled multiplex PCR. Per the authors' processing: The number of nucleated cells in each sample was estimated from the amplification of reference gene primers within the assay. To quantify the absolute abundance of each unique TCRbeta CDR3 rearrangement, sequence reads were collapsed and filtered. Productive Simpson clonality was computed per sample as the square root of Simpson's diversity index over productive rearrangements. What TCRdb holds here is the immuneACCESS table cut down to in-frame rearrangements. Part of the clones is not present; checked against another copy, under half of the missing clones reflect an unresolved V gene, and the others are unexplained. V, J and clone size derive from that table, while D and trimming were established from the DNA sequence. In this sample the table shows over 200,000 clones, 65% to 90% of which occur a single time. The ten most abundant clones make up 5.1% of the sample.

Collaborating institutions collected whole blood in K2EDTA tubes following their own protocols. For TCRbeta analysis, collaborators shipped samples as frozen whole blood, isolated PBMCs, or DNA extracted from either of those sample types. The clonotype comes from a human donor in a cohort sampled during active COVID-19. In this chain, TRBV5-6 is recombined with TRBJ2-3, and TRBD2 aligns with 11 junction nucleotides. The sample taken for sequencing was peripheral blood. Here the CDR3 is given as CASSSTSGSGSTDTQYF. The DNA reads TGTGCCAGCAGCTCTACTAGCGGGAGTGGTAGCACAGATACGCAGTATTTT.